This T cell receptor beta chain was documented in a study of T cell changes during pregnancy in multiple sclerosis. The V gene's germline CDR1 is SGHRS and CDR2 YFSETQ. The CDR3 length is 14 residues. Trimming took 4 bases from V and 7 from J; bases not matched to a gene: 10. Profiled with immunoSEQ multiplex PCR; TCRdb holds only in-frame clones, not every one. The sample gives fewer than 95,000 clones, about 94% of which show up once; under 2% is in the top ten. V is TRBV5-1 and J is TRBJ2-7; TRBD2 matches 8 bases. The sequence came from a female donor in good health, enrolled as a control in a pregnancy study. The specimen was peripheral blood, collected in the first trimester of pregnancy. CDR3 coding DNA: TGCGCCAGCAGCCCGGGGCGGGGGGCGTGGGAGCAGTACTTC. The encoded protein is CASSPGRGAWEQYF.